This T cell receptor (beta chain) was observed in a study of T cell clonotyping in hematopoietic cell transplantation. Sequenced by immunoSEQ multiplex PCR; TCRdb stores in-frame clones only, minus some. The sample contains several thousand clones, roughly four fifths of which appear only once. Sequencing was performed on peripheral blood mononuclear cells, taken 180 days after allogeneic stem cell transplant. The sequence came from a female patient aged 45-60 years who had an allogeneic stem cell transplant from an unrelated donor, so the T cells may come from the graft donor. Some clones in this sample may be carry-over from other donors' samples.

CDR3 in DNA: TGTGCCAGCAGCTTAGCGGGCAATAGCAATCAGCCCCAGCATTTT. Residues: CASSLAGNSNQPQHF. The genes are TRBV7-8 and TRBJ1-5; D is uncertain. The CDR3 sequence is 15 residues long. The germline V and J ends were trimmed by 0 bases and 0 bases, with 6 bases remaining between them. Germline CDR1 SGHVS, CDR2 FQNEAQ. Full variable domain (missing parts from reference TRBV7-8 and TRBJ1-5): GAGVSQSPRYKVAKRGQDVALRCDPISGHVSLFWYQQALGQGPEFLTYFQNEAQLDKSGLPSDRFFAERPEGSVSTLKIQRTQQEDSAVYLCASSLAGNSNQPQHFGDGTRLSIL.